These 28 T cell receptor beta chains were all obtained from the same sample, sequenced in a study of T cells in Graves' hyperthyroidism and ophthalmopathy. Amplified TCR beta CDR3 regions derived from RNA transcripts. A set of HTBI primers served as the primers for a first-round RT-PCR of the TCR CDR3. Each CDR3 protein is one row after TCRdb ran MiXCR on the multiplex PCR reads. The table shows under 350,000 distinct CDR3 sequences, with about 20% occurring only once. Sample: blood. Receptor source: a woman aged 50 to 65 with Graves' hyperthyroidism.

This sequence joins TRBV2 and TRBJ2-7; TRBD2 agrees at 8 bases. Germline values: CDR1 SNHLY, CDR2 FYNNEI. The CDR3 contains 14 residues. V dropped 11 bases and J dropped 6; count of bases not matched to a gene: 15. Here the CDR3 DNA reads TGTGCCTGCCGCTCAGGAGCGGGAGCTCGCGAGCAGTACTTC. Its protein product is CACRSGAGAREQYF.

The table lists this clonotype with many counts. The chain carries TRBV7-8 and TRBJ2-1, with D possibly TRBD1 on 6 matching bases. There are 13 residues in the CDR3. V shed 5 bases and J shed 5 bases, with 10 bases lying between them. CDR1 and CDR2 (germline): SGHVS, FQNEAQ. The CDR3 DNA sequence: TGTGCCAGCAGCGGGGGCCTAAACAATGAGCAGTTCTTC. Amino acid sequence: CASSGGLNNEQFF.

This clonotype has a count of ten or more. This sequence joins TRBV7-3 and TRBJ2-5; 8 bases are a match to TRBD2. The ends lost 4 bases at V and 4 bases at J; junction bases unmatched: 14. The CDR3 runs 17 residues. Germline CDR1 is SGHTA and CDR2 is FQGTGA. As DNA, the CDR3 is TGTGCCAGCAGCTCCACCGTTGGAACGGGGGGGCCAGAGACCCAGTACTTC. Protein: CASSSTVGTGGPETQYF.

This clonotype occurred a few times. The chain uses TRBV27 and TRBJ1-4; 12 nucleotides match TRBD1. V lost 7 bases, J lost 8 bases, and 2 bases stayed unmatched. Germline V gene lookup returns CDR1 MNHEY and CDR2 SMNVEV (reference sequence). This CDR3 is 13 amino acids long. CDR3 sequence: CASTGQGAEKLFF. DNA of the CDR3: TGTGCCAGCACGGGACAGGGGGCCGAAAAACTGTTTTTT.

This chain links TRBV9 with TRBJ1-2; the D is unclear. Trimming pared 0 bases from V and 3 bases from J, leaving 9 bases between. CDR1 is SGDLS and CDR2 is YYNGEE in the germline V gene. The CDR3 has 14 amino acids. The chain's CDR3 is CASSVDVGHYGYTF. The DNA of the CDR3 is TGTGCCAGCAGCGTAGATGTAGGGCACTATGGCTACACCTTC.

The V and J genes are TRBV7-3 and TRBJ2-2, with 7 bases that match TRBD2. Looked up from germline, CDR1 is SGHTA and CDR2 is FQGTGA. Trimming removed 1 base from V and 5 bases from J; junction bases left unmatched: 1. The CDR3 contains 14 residues. The CDR3 region has the DNA TGTGCCAGCAGCTTAATCGGGGGGACCGGGGAGCTGTTTTTT. It translates to CASSLIGGTGELFF.

V gene TRBV6-1 combines with J gene TRBJ1-5; D gene unclear. Deletions cut 11 bases from V and 6 bases from J, with 17 bases between. The germline V gene has CDR1 MNHNS and CDR2 SASEGT. This CDR3 has 13 amino acids. CDR3 sequence: CAFGEGLLQPQHF. CDR3 nucleotides: TGTGCCTTCGGAGAGGGCCTTCTTCAGCCCCAGCATTTT.

The chain couples TRBV6-1 to TRBJ2-3; perhaps D is TRBD1 or TRBD2 (5 bases each). Germline CDR1 and CDR2: MNHNS and SASEGT. The CDR3 extends over 13 amino acids. The ends were cut back, 5 bases at V and 6 bases at J, with 12 bases in the middle. This CDR3 reads CASSPGGGDTQYF. Here the CDR3 DNA reads TGTGCCAGCAGTCCCGGTGGGGGTGATACGCAGTATTTT.

The chain couples TRBV7-9 to TRBJ1-2, with a weak D call TRBD1 (5 bases). Germline V CDR1 and CDR2: SEHNR, FQNEAQ (reference sequence). CDR3 size: 12 residues. Trimming left V 5 bases short and J 4 bases short, with 8 bases between. CDR3 DNA sequence: TGTGCCAGCAGCCACGGGACCTATGGCTACACCTTC. It is translated as CASSHGTYGYTF.

This clonotype has at least ten counts. V usage is TRBV29-1 and J usage is TRBJ1-1; D uncertain. Germline loops: CDR1 SQVTM, CDR2 ANQGSEA. This CDR3 spans 13 amino acids. Trimming cost V 7 bases and J 4 bases, with 16 bases left between them. The CDR3 bases are TGCAGCGCCCAAAAAACCGAGGCCACTGAAGCTTTCTTT. Protein sequence: CSAQKTEATEAFF.

This clonotype showed up just a few times. The CDR3 protein is CASSYHDLGNYGYTF. CDR3 coding DNA: TGTGCCAGCAGTTACCACGACCTCGGGAACTATGGCTACACCTTC. The rearrangement uses TRBV6-2 or TRBV6-3 and TRBJ1-2; D not resolved. Germline lookup yields CDR1 MNHEY and CDR2 SVGEGT. CDR3 length: 15 amino acids. The V gene lost 2 bases and the J gene lost 2 bases, with 12 bases spanning the gap.

This clonotype was detected many times. The chain is built from TRBV2 and TRBJ1-2; 11 bases line up with TRBD1. Germline V gene data show CDR1 as SNHLY and CDR2 as FYNNEI. The J segment lost 3 bases and the V segment lost 3 bases, leaving 3 bases of the junction unmatched. The CDR3 spans 15 residues. CDR3 DNA: TGTGCCAGCAGTGAGGGGGACAGGGGGGACTATGGCTACACCTTC. It is translated as CASSEGDRGDYGYTF.

This clonotype was seen at least ten times. V gene TRBV27 combines with J gene TRBJ2-3; 8 bases line up with TRBD2. The ends lost 2 bases at V and 6 bases at J; junction bases unmatched: 10. The CDR3 runs 16 residues. Germline loops: CDR1 MNHEY, CDR2 SMNVEV (reference sequence). Here the CDR3 reads CASSLIMGLGEDTQYF. DNA for the CDR3: TGTGCCAGCAGTTTAATTATGGGACTAGGGGAGGATACGCAGTATTTT.

This clonotype was recorded a few times. The rearrangement joins TRBV5-4 to TRBJ1-2, with TRBD1 identical over 11 bases. CDR1 and CDR2 from the germline V gene are SGHNT and YYREEE (reference sequence). The CDR3 spans 15 residues. The V gene end was trimmed by 5 bases and the J gene end by 2 bases; junction bases not matched to a gene: 5. This CDR3 reads CASRPGTGGNYGYTF. CDR3 bases: TGTGCCAGCAGACCCGGGACAGGGGGAAACTATGGCTACACCTTC.

Only a few counts were recorded for this clonotype. This chain links TRBV6-1 with TRBJ2-7, with 7 bases identical to TRBD1. Unmatched junction bases numbered 8, after V lost 6 bases and J lost 6 bases. This CDR3 is built from 13 residues. In germline, CDR1 is MNHNS, CDR2 SASEGT. CDR3: CASSPTGSREQYV. CDR3 sequence (DNA): TGTGCCAGCAGCCCGACAGGGAGCCGCGAGCAGTACGTC.

The chain has TRBV3-1 and TRBJ2-7; 7 bases fit TRBD1. The germline V gene encodes CDR1 LGHDT and CDR2 YNNKEL (reference sequence). The CDR3 runs 11 residues. V lost 9 bases, J lost 6 bases, and 5 bases stayed unmatched. This CDR3 is CARADRAEQYV. As DNA, the CDR3 is TGTGCCAGGGCTGACAGGGCCGAGCAGTACGTC.

There are many counts of this clonotype. The CDR3 spells CATHAGINQPQHF. CDR3 nucleotides: TGTGCCACCCACGCGGGGATCAATCAGCCCCAGCATTTT. V is TRBV28 and J is TRBJ1-5; D unresolved. V was clipped by 10 bases and J by 3 bases, with 13 bases between them. The germline gives CDR1 MDHEN, CDR2 SYDVKM. The CDR3 totals 13 residues. The full variable domain, rest sourced from reference TRBV28 and TRBJ1-5, is DVKVTQSSRYLVKRTGEKVFLECVQDMDHENMFWYRQDPGLGLRLIYFSYDVKMKEKGDIPEGYSVSREKKERFSLILESASTNQTSMYLCATHAGINQPQHFGDGTRLSIL.

Ten or more counts support this clonotype. The chain has TRBV5-1 and TRBJ2-3; D remains unclear. In germline, CDR1 is SGHRS, CDR2 YFSETQ. The V and J ends lost 4 bases and 8 bases respectively, with 17 bases between them. CDR3 length: 14 amino acids. DNA of the CDR3: TGCGCCAGCAGCCTGGGGTTGGCGGACGCTACGCAGTATTTT. Amino acids: CASSLGLADATQYF.

The sample holds a few counts of this clonotype. This sequence joins TRBV20-1 and TRBJ1-2, with D perhaps matching TRBD1 (6 bases). CDR1 DFQATT and CDR2 SNEGSKA come from the germline V gene (reference sequence). The CDR3 length is 13 residues. Trimming took 0 bases from V and 3 from J, leaving 8 bases between them. The CDR3 is CSARDPGDYGYTF. DNA for the CDR3: TGCAGTGCTAGAGATCCAGGGGACTATGGCTACACCTTC.

On this clonotype itself: A single base separates this from a much larger clone, so it may be a read error. V gene TRBV12-3 or TRBV12-4 combines with J gene TRBJ2-2, with no clear D. The CDR3 is 14 residues long. The CDR3 loop is CTSTPSGNTGELFF. Here the CDR3 DNA reads TGTACCAGCACACCCTCCGGGAACACCGGGGAGCTGTTTTTT.

This clonotype has just a few counts. This chain links TRBV10-3 with TRBJ1-2; 8 bases align to TRBD1. V trimming: 0 bases; J trimming: 7 bases; junction bases outside the gene matches: 13. The length of the CDR3 is 17 residues. Germline loops: CDR1 ENHRY, CDR2 SYGVKD. The CDR3 loop is CAISESRDRGVGVGYTF. As DNA, the CDR3 is TGTGCCATCAGTGAGTCGAGAGACAGGGGAGTTGGCGTTGGCTACACCTTC.

This clonotype was found many times. The chain carries TRBV12-3 or TRBV12-4 and TRBJ1-5; TRBD1 might be the D (5 bases). The CDR3 is 12 amino acids. The V gene lost 6 bases and the J gene lost 4 bases, with 7 bases spanning the gap. The CDR3 spells CASSRQNQPQHF. DNA of the CDR3: TGTGCCAGCAGCCGACAGAATCAGCCCCAGCATTTT.

This clonotype was counted between two and nine times. The germline gene is not matched at one end of the junction; a read error may be the cause. This chain uses TRBV7-8 with TRBJ1-1; 8 bases are shared with TRBD1. The CDR3 is made up of 13 amino acids. Germline CDR1 reads SGHVS; CDR2 reads FQNEAQ. The CDR3 protein is CASSPRGQTEAFF. As DNA, the CDR3 is TGCGCCAGCAGCCCCAGGGGGCAGACTGAAGCTTTCTTT.

V and J are TRBV20-1 and TRBJ2-1, with a weak D call TRBD2 (5 bases). This CDR3 region has 12 residues. The V end was cut by 6 bases, the J end by 6 bases, with 12 bases between. CDR1 is DFQATT and CDR2 is SNEGSKA in the germline V gene (reference sequence). CDR3 protein: CSAKSGLNEQFF. The DNA of the CDR3 is TGCAGTGCCAAAAGCGGACTCAATGAGCAGTTCTTC.

V is TRBV5-6 and J is TRBJ2-5; possibly TRBD2 for D (6 bases). The CDR3 is 13 amino acids. Trimming took 2 bases from V and 10 from J, leaving 15 bases between them. Germline V gives CDR1 SGHDT, CDR2 YYEEEE. The CDR3 is CASSFGVGGNQYF. Written as DNA, the CDR3 is TGTGCCAGCAGCTTCGGAGTGGGGGGTAACCAGTACTTC.

This clonotype was seen repeatedly, ten times or more. This chain joins TRBV12-3 or TRBV12-4 and TRBJ2-5; 7 bases fit TRBD2. This CDR3 comprises 17 residues. After removal of 5 bases from V and 0 bases from J, the junction contained 12 bases not matched to a gene. The CDR3 here is CASSPPRLAKYQETQYF. For the CDR3, the DNA is TGTGCCAGCAGTCCACCCCGACTAGCTAAGTACCAAGAGACCCAGTACTTC.

This clonotype was seen only a few times. V usage is TRBV19 and J usage is TRBJ1-5; the D gene is possibly TRBD1 (5 bases). The CDR3 has 12 amino acids. Trimming left V 8 bases short and J 9 bases short, with 14 bases between. Germline assignment: CDR1 LNHDA and CDR2 SQIVND (reference sequence). DNA of the CDR3: TGTGCCAGTCGGGACGGTGGTAGGCCCCAGCATTTT. It codes for CASRDGGRPQHF.

In its sample, this clonotype was seen a few times. This sequence joins TRBV3-1 and TRBJ2-5; perhaps TRBD2 as D (7 bases). The CDR3 runs 15 residues. The germline V gene encodes CDR1 LGHDT and CDR2 YNNKEL (reference sequence). Trimming left V 1 base short and J 4 bases short, with 13 bases between. The CDR3 spells CASSQGGGAPETQYF. The CDR3, as DNA: TGTGCCAGCAGCCAAGGAGGGGGGGCCCCAGAGACCCAGTACTTC.